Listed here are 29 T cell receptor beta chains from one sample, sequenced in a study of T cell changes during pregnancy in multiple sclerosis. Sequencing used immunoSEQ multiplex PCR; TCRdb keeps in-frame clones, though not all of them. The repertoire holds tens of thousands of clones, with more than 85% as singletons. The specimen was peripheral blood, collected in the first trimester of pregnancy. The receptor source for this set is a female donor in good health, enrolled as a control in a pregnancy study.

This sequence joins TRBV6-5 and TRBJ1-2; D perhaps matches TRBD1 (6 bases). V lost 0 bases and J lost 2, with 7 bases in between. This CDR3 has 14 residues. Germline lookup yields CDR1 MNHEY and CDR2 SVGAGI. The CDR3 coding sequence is TGTGCCAGCAGTTACTCCGGACAGAACTATGGCTACACCTTC. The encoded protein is CASSYSGQNYGYTF.

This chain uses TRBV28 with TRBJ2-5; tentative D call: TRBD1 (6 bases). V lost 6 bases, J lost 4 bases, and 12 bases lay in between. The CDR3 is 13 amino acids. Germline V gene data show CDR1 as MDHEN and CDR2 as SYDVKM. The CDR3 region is CASRGASRETQYF. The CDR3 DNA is TGTGCCAGCAGGGGGGCGTCGCGAGAGACCCAGTACTTC.

Here the CDR3 DNA reads TGTGCCGAGATAGAGCGGGGGGGGGCCAATGAGCAGTTCTTC. This gives the protein CAEIERGGANEQFF. The V and J genes are TRBV2 and TRBJ2-1, with 10 positions matching TRBD2. The V segment lost 11 bases and the J segment 6 bases; nucleotides outside the gene matches: 10. Looked up from germline, CDR1 is SNHLY and CDR2 is FYNNEI. CDR3 length equals 14 residues. The full variable domain, with the rest looked up from reference TRBV2 and TRBJ2-1, is EPEVTQTPSHQVTQMGQEVILRCVPISNHLYFYWYRQILGQKVEFLVSFYNNEISEKSEIFDDQFSVERPDGSNFTLKIRSTKLEDSAMYFCAEIERGGANEQFFGPGTRLTVL.

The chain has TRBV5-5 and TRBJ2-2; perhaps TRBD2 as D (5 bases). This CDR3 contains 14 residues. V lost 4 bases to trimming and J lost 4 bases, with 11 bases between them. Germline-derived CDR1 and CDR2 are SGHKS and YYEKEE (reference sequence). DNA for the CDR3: TGTGCCAGCAGCCCCCCGGGGTCCACCGGGGAGCTGTTTTTT. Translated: CASSPPGSTGELFF.

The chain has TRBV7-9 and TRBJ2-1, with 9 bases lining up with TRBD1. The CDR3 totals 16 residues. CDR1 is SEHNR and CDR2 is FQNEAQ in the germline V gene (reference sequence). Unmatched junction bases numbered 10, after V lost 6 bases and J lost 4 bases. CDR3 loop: CASRDERDRVYNEQFF. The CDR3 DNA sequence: TGTGCCAGCAGAGACGAAAGGGACAGGGTGTACAATGAGCAGTTCTTC.

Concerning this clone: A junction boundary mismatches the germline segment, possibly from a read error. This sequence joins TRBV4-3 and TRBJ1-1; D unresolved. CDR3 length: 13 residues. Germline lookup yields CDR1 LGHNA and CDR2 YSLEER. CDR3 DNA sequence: TGCGTCAGCAGCCAAGATGTGGAGACTGAAGCTTTCTTT. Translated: CVSSQDVETEAFF.

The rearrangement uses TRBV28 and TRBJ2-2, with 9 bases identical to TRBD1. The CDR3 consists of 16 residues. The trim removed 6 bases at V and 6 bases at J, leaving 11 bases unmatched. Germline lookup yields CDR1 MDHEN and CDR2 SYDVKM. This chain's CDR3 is CASRRTGTGRSGELFF. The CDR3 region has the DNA TGTGCCAGCAGACGTACCGGGACAGGGCGTTCCGGGGAGCTGTTTTTT.

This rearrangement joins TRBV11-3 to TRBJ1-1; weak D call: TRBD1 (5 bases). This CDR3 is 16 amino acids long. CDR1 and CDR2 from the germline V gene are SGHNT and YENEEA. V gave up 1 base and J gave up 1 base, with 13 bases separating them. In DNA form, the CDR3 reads TGTGCCAGCAGCTTAGGAACCGGGACTAAGAACACTGAAGCTTTCTTT. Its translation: CASSLGTGTKNTEAFF. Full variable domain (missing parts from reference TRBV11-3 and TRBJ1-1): EAGVVQSPRYKIIEKKQPVAFWCNPISGHNTLYWYLQNLGQGPELLIRYENEEAVDDSQLPKDRFSAERLKGVDSTLKIQPAELGDSAVYLCASSLGTGTKNTEAFFGQGTRLTVV.

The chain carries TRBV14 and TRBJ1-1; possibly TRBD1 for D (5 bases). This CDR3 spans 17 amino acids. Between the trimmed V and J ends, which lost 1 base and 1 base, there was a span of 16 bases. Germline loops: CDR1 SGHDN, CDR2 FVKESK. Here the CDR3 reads CASSQGQRGWTNTEAFF. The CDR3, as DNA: TGTGCCAGCAGCCAAGGCCAACGGGGGTGGACGAACACTGAAGCTTTCTTT.

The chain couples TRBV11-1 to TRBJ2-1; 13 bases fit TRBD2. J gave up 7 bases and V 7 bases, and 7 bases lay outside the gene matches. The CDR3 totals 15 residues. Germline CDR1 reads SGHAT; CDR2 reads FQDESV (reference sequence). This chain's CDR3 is CASTAGTSGKNEQFF. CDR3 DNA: TGTGCCAGCACCGCCGGGACTAGCGGGAAAAATGAGCAGTTCTTC.

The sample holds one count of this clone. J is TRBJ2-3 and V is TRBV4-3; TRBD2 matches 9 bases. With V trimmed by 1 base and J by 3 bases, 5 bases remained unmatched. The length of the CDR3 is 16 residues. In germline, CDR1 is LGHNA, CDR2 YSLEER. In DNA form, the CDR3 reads TGCGCCAGCAGCCAAGGGGCGGGGGGGCAGACAGATACGCAGTATTTT. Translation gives CASSQGAGGQTDTQYF.

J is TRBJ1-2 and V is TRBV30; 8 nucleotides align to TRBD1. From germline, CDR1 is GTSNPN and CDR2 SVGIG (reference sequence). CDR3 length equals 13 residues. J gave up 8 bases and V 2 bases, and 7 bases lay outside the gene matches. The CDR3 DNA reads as TGTGCCTGGAGTTATAAGACAGGGGTGGGCTACACCTTC. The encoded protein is CAWSYKTGVGYTF.

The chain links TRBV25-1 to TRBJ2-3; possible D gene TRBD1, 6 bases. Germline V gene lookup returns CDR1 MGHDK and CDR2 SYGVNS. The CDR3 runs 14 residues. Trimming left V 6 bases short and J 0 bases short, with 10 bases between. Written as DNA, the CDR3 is TGTGCCAGCAGGGGGGCCCGGAGCACAGATACGCAGTATTTT. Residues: CASRGARSTDTQYF.

The CDR3 spells CASSQVSGSGYTF. DNA for the CDR3: TGCGCCAGCAGCCAAGTATCGGGGTCTGGCTACACCTTC. This sequence joins TRBV4-1 and TRBJ1-2, with D uncertain. Germline CDR1 and CDR2: MGHRA and YSYEKL. Deletions cut 1 base from V and 7 bases from J, with 10 bases between. The CDR3 covers 13 residues.

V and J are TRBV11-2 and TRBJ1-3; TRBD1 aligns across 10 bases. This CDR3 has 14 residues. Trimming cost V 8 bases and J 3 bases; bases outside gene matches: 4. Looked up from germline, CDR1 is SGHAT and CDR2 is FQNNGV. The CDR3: CASQRTGGGNTIYF. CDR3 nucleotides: TGTGCCAGCCAAAGGACAGGGGGTGGAAACACCATATATTTT.

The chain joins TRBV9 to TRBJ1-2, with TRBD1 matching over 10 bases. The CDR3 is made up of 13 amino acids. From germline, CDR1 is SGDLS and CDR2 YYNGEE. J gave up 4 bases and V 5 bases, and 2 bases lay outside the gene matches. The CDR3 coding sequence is TGTGCCAGCAGAGGGACAGGGGCCTATGGCTACACCTTC. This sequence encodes CASRGTGAYGYTF.

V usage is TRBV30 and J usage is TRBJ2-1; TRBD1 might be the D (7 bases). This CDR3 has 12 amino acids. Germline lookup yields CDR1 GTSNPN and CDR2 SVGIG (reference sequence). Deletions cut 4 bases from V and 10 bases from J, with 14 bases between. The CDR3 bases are TGTGCCTGGACCCCCGGAGGGGGCGAGCAGTTCTTC. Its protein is CAWTPGGGEQFF.

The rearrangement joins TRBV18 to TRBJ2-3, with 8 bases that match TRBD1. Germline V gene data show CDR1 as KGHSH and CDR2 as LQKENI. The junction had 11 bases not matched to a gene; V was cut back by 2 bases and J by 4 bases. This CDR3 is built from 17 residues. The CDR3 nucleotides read TGTGCCAGCTCACCATATCCGGGGCAGGGGGCGGCAGATACGCAGTATTTT. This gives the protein CASSPYPGQGAADTQYF.

In DNA form, the CDR3 reads TGTGCCAGCAAGCGGACAGGGAATAACTATGGCTACACCTTC. This encodes CASKRTGNNYGYTF. This chain links TRBV2 with TRBJ1-2; 8 nucleotides align to TRBD1. The CDR3 contains 14 residues. Trimming removed 7 bases from V and 1 base from J; junction bases left unmatched: 5. The germline gives CDR1 SNHLY, CDR2 FYNNEI.

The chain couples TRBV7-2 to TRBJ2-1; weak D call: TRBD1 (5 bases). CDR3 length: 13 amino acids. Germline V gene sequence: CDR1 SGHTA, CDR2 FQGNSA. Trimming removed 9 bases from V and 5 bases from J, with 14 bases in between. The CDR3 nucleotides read TGTGCCAGTGAGCCTTTCAGGGACAATGAGCAGTTCTTC. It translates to CASEPFRDNEQFF.

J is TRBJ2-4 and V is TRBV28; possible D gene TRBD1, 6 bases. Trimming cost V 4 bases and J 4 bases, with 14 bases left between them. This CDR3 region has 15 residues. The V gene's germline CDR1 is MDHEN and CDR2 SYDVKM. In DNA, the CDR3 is TGTGCCAGCAGTTCCCCCTCGGGACATAAAAACATTCAGTACTTC. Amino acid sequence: CASSSPSGHKNIQYF.

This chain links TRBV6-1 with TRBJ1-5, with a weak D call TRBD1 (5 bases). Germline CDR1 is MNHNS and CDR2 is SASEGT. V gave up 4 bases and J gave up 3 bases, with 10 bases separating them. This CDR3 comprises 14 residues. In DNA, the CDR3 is TGTGCCAGCAGTGTTGACAGTTTCAATCAGCCCCAGCATTTT. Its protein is CASSVDSFNQPQHF.

The CDR3: CASSSSGGPGTEAFF. In DNA form, the CDR3 reads TGTGCCAGCAGCTCGAGCGGGGGACCAGGCACTGAAGCTTTCTTT. This chain connects TRBV11-2 to TRBJ1-1; D is possibly TRBD1 (5 bases). CDR1 and CDR2 (germline): SGHAT, FQNNGV. V was cut by 4 bases and J by 4 bases, with 16 bases left in between. The CDR3 loop spans 15 amino acids.

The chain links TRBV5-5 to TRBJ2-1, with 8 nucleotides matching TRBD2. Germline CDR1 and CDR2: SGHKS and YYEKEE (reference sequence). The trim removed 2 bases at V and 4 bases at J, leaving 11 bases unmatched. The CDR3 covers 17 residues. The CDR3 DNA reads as TGTGCCAGCAGCTTACACCCCGGCGGGGGGTCTTACAATGAGCAGTTCTTC. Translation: CASSLHPGGGSYNEQFF. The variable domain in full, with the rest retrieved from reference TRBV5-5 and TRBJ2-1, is DAGVTQSPTHLIKTRGQQVTLRCSPISGHKSVSWYQQVLGQGPQFIFQYYEKEERGRGNFPDRFSARQFPNYSSELNVNALLLGDSALYLCASSLHPGGGSYNEQFFGPGTRLTVL.

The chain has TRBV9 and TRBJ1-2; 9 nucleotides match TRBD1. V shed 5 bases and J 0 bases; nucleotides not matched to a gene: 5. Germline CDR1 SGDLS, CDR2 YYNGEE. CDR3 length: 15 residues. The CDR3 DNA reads TGTGCCAGCAGGGACAGGGGAATTGCTAACTATGGCTACACCTTC. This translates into CASRDRGIANYGYTF. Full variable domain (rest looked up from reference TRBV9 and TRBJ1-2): DSGVTQTPKHLITATGQRVTLRCSPRSGDLSVYWYQQSLDQGLQFLIQYYNGEERAKGNILERFSAQQFPDLHSELNLSSLELGDSALYFCASRDRGIANYGYTFGSGTRLTVV.

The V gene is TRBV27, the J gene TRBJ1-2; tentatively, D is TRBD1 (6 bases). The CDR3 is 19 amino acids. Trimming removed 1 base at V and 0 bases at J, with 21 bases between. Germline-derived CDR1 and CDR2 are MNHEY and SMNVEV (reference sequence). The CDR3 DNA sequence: TGTGCCAGCAGTTTATTCGGCCTGGACAGCTTCCTAGCTAACTATGGCTACACCTTC. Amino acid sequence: CASSLFGLDSFLANYGYTF.

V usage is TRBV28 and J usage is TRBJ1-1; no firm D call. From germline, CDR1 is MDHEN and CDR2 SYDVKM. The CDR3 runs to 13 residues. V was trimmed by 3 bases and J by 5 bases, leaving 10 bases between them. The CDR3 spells CASSFSRATEAFF. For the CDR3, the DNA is TGTGCCAGCAGTTTTTCAAGAGCAACTGAAGCTTTCTTT.

CDR3 sequence (DNA): TGCGCCAGCAGCTTGGGGGACAGGGGTAATCAGCCCCAGCATTTT. Protein product: CASSLGDRGNQPQHF. The J gene is TRBJ1-5, the V gene TRBV5-1, with 10 bases fitting TRBD1. CDR1 and CDR2 (germline): SGHRS, YFSETQ. Trimming at V came to 0 bases and at J to 4 bases, leaving 1 base not matched to a gene. The length of the CDR3 is 15 residues.

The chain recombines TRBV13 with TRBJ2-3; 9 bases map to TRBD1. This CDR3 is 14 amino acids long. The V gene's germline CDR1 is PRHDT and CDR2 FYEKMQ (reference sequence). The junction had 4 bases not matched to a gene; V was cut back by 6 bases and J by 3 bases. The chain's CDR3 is CASRSDRGTDTQYF. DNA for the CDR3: TGTGCCAGCAGATCCGACAGGGGGACAGATACGCAGTATTTT.